This T cell receptor (beta chain) originates from a study of PD-L1 blockade in urothelial cancer. The wider study: About 85% of the 29 patients were males with bladder-origin urothelial cancer. Analysis of the blood was performed 3 weeks (second dose) and 6 weeks after treatment start. A median blood sample held around 150,000 T cells and tens of thousands of unique TCRs.

Regarding time point: pretreatment peripheral blood. Produced via immunoSEQ multiplex PCR; TCRdb's table is partial and in-frame only. Found here are roughly 53,000 clones, approximately 90% of them singletons; the top ten hold roughly 14%. To note about this clone: Antigen specificity is unknown.

The ends lost 2 bases at V and 8 bases at J; junction bases unmatched: 10. CDR3 length: 16 amino acids. Germline CDR1 is MNHNY and CDR2 is SVGAGI (reference sequence). General study points: A below-median TCR clonality in blood before treatment predicted better survival.

This sequence originates from a woman in her sixties or seventies with urothelial cancer. The sample here was PBMCs, taken around atezolizumab (anti-PD-L1) treatment. This sequence joins TRBV6-6 and TRBJ2-2; 8 bases match TRBD2. DNA of the CDR3: TGTGCCAGCAGTTACGTGGTGCGGGGGGCTGGGGGGGAGCTGTTTTTT. Encoded protein: CASSYVVRGAGGELFF.